The rows below give T cell receptor beta chains drawn from one sample of a study of OX40 agonist ivuxolimab in advanced cancers. The method was immunoSEQ multiplex PCR; TCRdb's version includes in-frame clones alone and lacks a portion of them. The repertoire holds roughly 70,000 clones, with 82% as singletons. This sample comprised CD4+ or CD8+ T cells sorted from blood, obtained in a trial of the OX40 agonist ivuxolimab. The source is an adult with an advanced solid tumor such as melanoma, head and neck, liver or kidney cancer. CDR3s include the opening cysteine and the closing phenylalanine or tryptophan. A D gene is named only where the DNA matches it firmly. Where a row states a size, it is once, few, many or the class of an expanded clone; other rows omit it.

J,V,D,size,DNA,CDR3
TRBJ1-2,TRBV27,-,-,TGTGCCAGCAGGTCTCTTCCGGGATCTAACTATGGCTACACCTTC,CASRSLPGSNYGYTF
TRBJ2-7,TRBV7-8,-,-,TGTGCCAGCAGCTTAGATTTGGGAGCCGGGCAGTACTTC,CASSLDLGAGQYF
TRBJ2-3,TRBV5-4,TRBD2,-,TGTGCCAGCAGCTTACGCCCGACTAGCGGGAGCACAGATACGCAGTATTTT,CASSLRPTSGSTDTQYF
TRBJ1-2,TRBV9,-,-,TGTGCCAGCAGCGTAGGTCCCGGCGGCTACACCTTC,CASSVGPGGYTF
TRBJ1-1,TRBV11-3,-,-,TGTGCCAGCAGCACGAGGGAGTTGAACACTGAAGCCTTCTTT,CASSTRELNTEAFF
TRBJ2-1,TRBV5-4,TRBD2,-,TGTGCCAGCAGCCCATCGGGGAGCGGGAGGGCCGGGTTCTTC,CASSPSGSGRAGFF
TRBJ1-4,TRBV7-9,TRBD1,-,TGTGCCAGCAGCTCGACAGGGGTGGTCGAGAATGAAAAACTGTTTTTT,CASSSTGVVENEKLFF
TRBJ2-3,TRBV5-4,-,-,TGTGCCAGCAGCTTGGCCGGGACCTACGATGGAGATACGCAGTATTTT,CASSLAGTYDGDTQYF
TRBJ1-6,TRBV19,-,many,TGTGCCAGTAGTCCCACGGCCTATAATTCACCCCTCCACTTT,CASSPTAYNSPLHF
TRBJ1-1,TRBV7-9,TRBD1,-,TGTGCCAGCAGCCTCGACAGGGGCGCCTTAGGAAGTGAAGCTTTCTTT,CASSLDRGALGSEAFF